The next 3 T cell receptor beta chains were all read from a single sample in a study of blood T cells in healthy people across ages. Through a sample-barcoded 5' primer and a J-beta primer mix, a second PCR was run for 7 to 11 cycles. TCRdb recomputed calls from the 5' RACE reads with MiXCR, one row per CDR3 protein. This sample has some 1.8 million distinct CDR3 sequences; around 42% occur once, and the top ten carry 20% to 25%. Sequenced input: blood. These receptors were taken from a human donor in good health.

The genes are TRBV18 and TRBJ2-7; 11 nucleotides match TRBD1. This CDR3 is built from 17 residues. V shed 2 bases and J 0 bases; nucleotides not matched to a gene: 6. Per germline, CDR1 KGHSH and CDR2 LQKENI. For the CDR3, the DNA is TGTGCCAGCTCACCATCCCCCGGGACAGGGGGCTCCTACGAGCAGTACTTC. Translated, it gives CASSPSPGTGGSYEQYF.

The V call is TRBV3-1, the J call TRBJ1-5; D is uncertain. The CDR3 is 11 residues long. Germline CDR1 reads LGHDT; CDR2 reads YNNKEL (reference sequence). Trimming took 3 bases from V and 9 from J, leaving 6 bases between them. CDR3 coding DNA: TGTGCCAGCAGCCACCGTTGGCCCCAGCATTTT. Translated, it gives CASSHRWPQHF.

This chain links TRBV29-1 with TRBJ1-4; the D gene is possibly TRBD1 (5 bases). Deletions cut 7 bases from V and 6 bases from J, with 12 bases between. Looked up from germline, CDR1 is SQVTM and CDR2 is ANQGSEA. The CDR3 runs to 12 residues. CDR3 in DNA: TGCAGCGCTGGGGACGGGGATGAAAAACTGTTTTTT. Translation gives CSAGDGDEKLFF.